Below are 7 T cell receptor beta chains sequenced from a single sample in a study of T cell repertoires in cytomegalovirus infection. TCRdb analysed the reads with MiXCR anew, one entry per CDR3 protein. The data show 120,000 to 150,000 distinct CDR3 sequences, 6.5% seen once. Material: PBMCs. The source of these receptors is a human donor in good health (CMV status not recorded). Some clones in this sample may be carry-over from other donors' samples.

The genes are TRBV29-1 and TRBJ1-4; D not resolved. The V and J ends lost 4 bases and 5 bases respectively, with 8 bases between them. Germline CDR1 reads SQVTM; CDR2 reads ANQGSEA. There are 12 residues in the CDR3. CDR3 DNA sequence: TGCAGCGTTGGACACAACAATGAAAAACTGTTTTTT. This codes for CSVGHNNEKLFF.

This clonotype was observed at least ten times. CDR3 coding DNA: TGTGCCAGCAGTTTGCAGGGGGTTAATGAAAAACTGTTTTTT. Its protein product is CASSLQGVNEKLFF. The rearrangement links TRBV28 to TRBJ1-4, with 7 positions matching TRBD1. CDR1 and CDR2 from the germline V gene are MDHEN and SYDVKM. This CDR3 comprises 14 residues. Germline trimming cut 3 bases from V and 4 bases from J; bases unmatched to any gene: 2.

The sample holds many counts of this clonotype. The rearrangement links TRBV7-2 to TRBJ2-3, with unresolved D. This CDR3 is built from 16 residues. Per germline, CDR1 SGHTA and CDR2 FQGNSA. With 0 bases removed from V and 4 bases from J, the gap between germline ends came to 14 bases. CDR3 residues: CASSLAAPMSADTQYF. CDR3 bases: TGTGCCAGCAGCTTAGCGGCCCCTATGAGTGCAGATACGCAGTATTTT.

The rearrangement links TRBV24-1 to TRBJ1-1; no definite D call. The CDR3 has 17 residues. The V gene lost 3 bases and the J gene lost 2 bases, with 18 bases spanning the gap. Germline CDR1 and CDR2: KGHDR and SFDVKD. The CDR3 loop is CATSDPRRSGFNTEAFF. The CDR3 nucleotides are TGTGCCACCAGTGATCCACGAAGATCGGGGTTCAACACTGAAGCTTTCTTT.

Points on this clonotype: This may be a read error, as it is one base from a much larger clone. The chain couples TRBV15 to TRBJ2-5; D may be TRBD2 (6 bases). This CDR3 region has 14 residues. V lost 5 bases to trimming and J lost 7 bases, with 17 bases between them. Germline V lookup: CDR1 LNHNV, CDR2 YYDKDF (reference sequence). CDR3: CATSGGRREGTQYF. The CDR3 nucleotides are TGTGCCACCAGCGGGGGACGGCGGGAAGGGACCCAGTACTTC.

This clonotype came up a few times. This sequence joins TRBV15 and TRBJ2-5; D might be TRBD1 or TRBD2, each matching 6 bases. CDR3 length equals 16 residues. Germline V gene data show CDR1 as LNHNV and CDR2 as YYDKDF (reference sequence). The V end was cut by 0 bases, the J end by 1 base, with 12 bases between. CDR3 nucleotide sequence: TGTGCCACCAGCAGAGATCCCCCGGGGGCCCAAGAGACCCAGTACTTC. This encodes CATSRDPPGAQETQYF.

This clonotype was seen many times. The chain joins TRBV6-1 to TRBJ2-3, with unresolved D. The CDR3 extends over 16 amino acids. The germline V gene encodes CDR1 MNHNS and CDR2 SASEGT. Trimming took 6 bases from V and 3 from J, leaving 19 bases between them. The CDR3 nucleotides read TGTGCCAGCAGCCGCTCCGGGCCGGGTGGAACAGATACGCAGTATTTT. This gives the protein CASSRSGPGGTDTQYF.